The rows below give T cell receptor beta chains drawn from one sample of a study of blood T cell repertoires in COVID-19. Clones were sequenced by immunoSEQ multiplex PCR, and TCRdb holds only the in-frame ones, with some missing. The sample records some 80,000 clones, roughly 82% being singletons. Material for sequencing was peripheral blood. The receptors stem from a man older than 75 with acute or convalescent COVID-19. CDR3s include the opening cysteine and the closing phenylalanine or tryptophan. D genes are given only for firm matches. Clone size appears in some rows only: once, few, many, or a class for an expanded clone.

.,TRBV6-5,.,TRBJ1-1,CASSPLQGGANEAFF,TGTGCCAGCAGCCCACTTCAAGGGGGGGCTAATGAAGCTTTCTTT
.,TRBV6-5,TRBD1,TRBJ2-7,CASSLRQGGLEQYF,TGTGCCAGCAGTCTCCGACAGGGGGGTCTCGAGCAGTACTTC
once,TRBV7-3,.,TRBJ1-1,CASSSDRNTEAFF,TGTGCCAGCAGCTCAGACAGGAACACTGAAGCTTTCTTT
once,TRBV6-5,.,TRBJ2-5,CASRPGRDRTSQYF,TGTGCCAGCAGACCAGGGCGGGACCGGACGTCCCAGTACTTC
.,TRBV24-1,TRBD2,TRBJ2-5,CATSGGAGETQYF,TGTGCCACCTCGGGGGGGGCTGGGGAGACCCAGTACTTC
.,TRBV4-1,TRBD2,TRBJ2-7,CASSQSVGTGGREQYF,TGCGCCAGCAGCCAATCAGTGGGGACGGGGGGTCGGGAGCAGTACTTC
.,TRBV14,.,TRBJ1-6,CASSQATQAVGSPLHF,TGTGCCAGCAGCCAAGCCACACAGGCCGTGGGTTCACCCCTCCACTTT
once,TRBV6-1,.,TRBJ1-2,CASSEAGGGRLGYTF,TGTGCCAGCAGTGAAGCGGGAGGGGGTCGGCTTGGCTACACCTTC
.,TRBV6-5,.,TRBJ1-3,CASSYGQTSGNTIYF,TGTGCCAGCAGTTATGGGCAGACCTCAGGAAACACCATATATTTT
.,TRBV5-6,.,TRBJ2-1,CASSRGTGSSYNEQFF,TGTGCCAGCAGCCGGGGGACGGGGAGCTCCTACAATGAGCAGTTCTTC
few,TRBV28,.,TRBJ1-5,CASSPRSLRQPQHF,TGTGCCAGCAGTCCTCGATCCCTCAGGCAGCCCCAGCATTTT
.,TRBV20-1,TRBD1,TRBJ1-1,CSASFPGGTEAFF,TGCAGTGCTAGTTTCCCAGGGGGCACTGAAGCTTTCTTT
.,TRBV18,.,TRBJ2-7,CASTLQGPYEQYF,TGTGCCAGTACACTACAGGGCCCCTACGAGCAGTACTTC
.,TRBV9,TRBD2,TRBJ2-1,CASSVAGGNDNEQFF,TGTGCCAGCAGCGTAGCGGGGGGGAACGACAATGAGCAGTTCTTC
.,TRBV5-1,.,TRBJ2-3,CASSYGVADTQYF,TGCGCCAGCAGTTACGGGGTGGCAGATACGCAGTATTTT
.,TRBV10-3,TRBD1,TRBJ1-1,CAISGSPGQGGTEAFF,TGTGCCATCAGTGGTAGCCCGGGACAGGGGGGCACTGAAGCTTTCTTT
.,TRBV5-1,.,TRBJ1-1,CASSLAGGNTEAFF,TGCGCCAGCAGCTTGGCCGGGGGTAACACTGAAGCTTTCTTT
.,TRBV19,TRBD1,TRBJ2-3,CASLQGASGTQYF,TGTGCCAGTCTTCAGGGGGCGAGCGGTACGCAGTATTTT
.,TRBV2,TRBD1,TRBJ1-2,CASSYSGQGSGYTF,TGTGCCAGCAGTTACTCGGGACAGGGGTCTGGCTACACCTTC
.,TRBV19,.,TRBJ2-7,CASTQTGRGWTEQYF,TGTGCCAGTACTCAAACAGGGCGGGGGTGGACAGAGCAGTACTTC
few,TRBV18,.,TRBJ1-1,CASSPKTVMNTEAFF,TGTGCCAGCTCACCTAAGACAGTCATGAACACTGAAGCTTTCTTT
.,TRBV5-6,TRBD2,TRBJ2-1,CASSLPGTSGRDNEQFF,TGTGCCAGCAGCTTGCCCGGGACTAGCGGAAGGGACAATGAGCAGTTCTTC
.,TRBV30,TRBD1,TRBJ1-6,CAWIPGGYNSPLHF,TGTGCCTGGATACCAGGGGGCTATAATTCACCCCTCCACTTT
.,TRBV2,.,TRBJ2-3,CASSNTGMETDTQYF,TGTGCCAGCAGTAATACAGGGATGGAGACAGATACGCAGTATTTT
once,TRBV9,.,TRBJ1-4,CASSPGVSPEKLFF,TGTGCCAGCAGCCCGGGGGTATCTCCTGAAAAACTGTTTTTT
.,TRBV5-5,TRBD1,TRBJ2-7,CASSRQGAGEQYF,TGTGCCAGCAGCAGACAGGGGGCTGGTGAGCAGTACTTC
.,TRBV2,.,TRBJ1-4,CASSRAPGATNEKLFF,TGTGCCAGCAGTCGCGCCCCGGGAGCAACTAATGAAAAACTGTTTTTT
.,TRBV7-3,TRBD1,TRBJ2-1,CASSLLGQVGTSYNEQFF,TGTGCCAGCAGCTTACTGGGACAGGTCGGAACCTCCTACAATGAGCAGTTCTTC
.,TRBV7-3,TRBD2,TRBJ2-3,CASSPKRGSGTQYF,TGTGCCAGCAGCCCAAAGCGGGGGTCGGGTACGCAGTATTTT
.,TRBV11-2,.,TRBJ1-1,CASSRDINTEAFF,TGTGCCAGCAGCAGGGACATAAACACTGAAGCTTTCTTT
.,TRBV12-3/TRBV12-4,TRBD1,TRBJ1-2,CASSNTGGYGYTF,TGTGCCAGCAGTAATACAGGGGGCTATGGCTACACCTTC
.,TRBV25-1,.,TRBJ2-1,CASSESDRYNEQFF,TGTGCCAGCAGTGAATCGGACAGATACAATGAGCAGTTCTTC
.,TRBV5-1,TRBD2,TRBJ2-1,CASSLGLASSYNEQFF,TGCGCCAGCAGCCTGGGACTAGCGAGTTCCTACAATGAGCAGTTCTTC
few,TRBV15,TRBD2,TRBJ2-7,CATREAGAYEQYF,TGTGCCACCAGGGAGGCGGGGGCCTACGAGCAGTACTTC
.,TRBV6-6,.,TRBJ2-3,CASSYSNTGSTDTQYF,TGTGCCAGCAGTTACTCGAATACGGGATCCACAGATACGCAGTATTTT
.,TRBV2,.,TRBJ1-2,CASSEVRASGYTF,TGTGCCAGCAGTGAAGTCAGGGCATCCGGCTACACCTTC
.,TRBV6-5,.,TRBJ1-1,CASSRGQVNTEAFF,TGTGCCAGCAGTCGCGGACAAGTGAACACTGAAGCTTTCTTT
once,TRBV25-1,TRBD1,TRBJ1-5,CASSGDRGAQPQHF,TGTGCCAGCAGTGGGGACAGGGGGGCTCAGCCCCAGCATTTT
.,TRBV5-6,.,TRBJ1-1,CASSLRLGGTSNTEAFF,TGTGCCAGCAGCTTGCGTTTGGGGGGGACTTCAAACACTGAAGCTTTCTTT
.,TRBV30,.,TRBJ2-1,CAWAGLYNEQFF,TGTGCCTGGGCGGGACTGTACAATGAGCAGTTCTTC
few,TRBV7-2,.,TRBJ1-1,CASSFPDRPNTEAFF,TGTGCCAGCAGCTTTCCGGACAGACCGAACACTGAAGCTTTCTTT
.,TRBV4-1,TRBD1,TRBJ1-6,CASSQEQGAGNSPLHF,TGCGCCAGCAGCCAAGAACAGGGGGCAGGTAATTCACCCCTCCACTTT
.,TRBV5-8,TRBD1,TRBJ1-1,CASSSLTGTGIMNTEAFF,TGTGCCAGCAGCTCCTTAACTGGGACAGGGATCATGAACACTGAAGCTTTCTTT